The clone carrying this T cell receptor beta chain has a handful of counts. The antigen remains unidentified. The source of the sample is a study of breast tumors, draining lymph nodes, adjacent tissues. MiXCR was run by TCRdb on the multiplex PCR reads, yielding one entry per CDR3 protein. The sample lists 170,000 or so distinct CDR3 sequences, roughly 30% occurring once. Samples came from axillary lymph nodes draining the breast cancer. Overall study findings and caveats: Compared with basal-like, luminal-like tumors shared significantly more repertoire with nontumor tissue. The data were judged consistent with most tumor T cells coming from lymph node and expanding in tumor. Compared with lymph nodes, tumors were less diverse; compared with nontumor tissue, more.

The CDR3 runs 15 residues. With V trimmed by 6 bases and J by 4 bases, 9 bases remained unmatched. Germline loops: CDR1 MNHEY, CDR2 SVGEGT. This sequence joins TRBV6-2 or TRBV6-3 and TRBJ2-3; 8 nucleotides agree with TRBD2. The source is a female donor with breast cancer. Some clones in this sample may be carry-over from other donors' samples. Sequencing was carried out using axillary lymph node tissue. The CDR3 protein is CASSPSGRWADTQYF. For the CDR3, the DNA is TGTGCCAGCAGCCCAAGCGGGAGATGGGCAGATACGCAGTATTTT.